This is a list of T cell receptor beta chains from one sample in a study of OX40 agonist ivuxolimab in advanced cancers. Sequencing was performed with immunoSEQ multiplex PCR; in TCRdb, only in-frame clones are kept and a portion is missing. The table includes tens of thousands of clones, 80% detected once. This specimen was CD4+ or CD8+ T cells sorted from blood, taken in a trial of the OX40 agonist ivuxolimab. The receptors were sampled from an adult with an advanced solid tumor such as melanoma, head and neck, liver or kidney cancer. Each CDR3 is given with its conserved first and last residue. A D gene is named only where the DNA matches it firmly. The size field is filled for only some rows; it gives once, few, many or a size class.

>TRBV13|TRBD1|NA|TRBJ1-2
TGTGCCAGCAGCTCGACCCTGACAGGGATCGGGGGCTATGGCTACACCTTC
CASSSTLTGIGGYGYTF
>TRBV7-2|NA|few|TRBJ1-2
TGTGCCAGCAGCCCCTCCCGGGGCTACACCTTC
CASSPSRGYTF
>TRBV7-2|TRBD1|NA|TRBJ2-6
TGTGCCAGCAGCCCTAAGACAGGGATCCCCGGGGCCAACGTCCTGACTTTC
CASSPKTGIPGANVLTF
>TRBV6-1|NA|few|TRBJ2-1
TGTGCCAGCAGGGGTCAGAAGGGGGATGAGCAGTTCTTC
CASRGQKGDEQFF
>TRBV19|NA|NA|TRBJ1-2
TGTGCCAGTAGTACCCGGACCATAGGTGGCTACACCTTC
CASSTRTIGGYTF
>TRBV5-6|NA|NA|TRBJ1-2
TGTGCCAGCAGCTTGAGGCGACTCTCCCGTGGGAGGACTAACTATGGCTACACCTTC
CASSLRRLSRGRTNYGYTF
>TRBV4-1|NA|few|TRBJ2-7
TGCGCCAGCAGCCAAGATGGCGAGCAGTACTTC
CASSQDGEQYF
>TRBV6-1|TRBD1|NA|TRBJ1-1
TGTGCCAGCAGTGGACAGGGCGTAGGCACTGAAGCTTTCTTT
CASSGQGVGTEAFF
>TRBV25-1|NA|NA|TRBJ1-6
TGTGCCAGCAGTGTGGGGGTAAAAGGGTCACCCCTCCACTTT
CASSVGVKGSPLHF
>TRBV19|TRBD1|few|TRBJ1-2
TGTGCCACCAGAGGGACAGGCGACTATGGCTACACCTTC
CATRGTGDYGYTF
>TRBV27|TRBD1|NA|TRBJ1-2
TGTGCCAGCAGACAGACAGGGAACTATGGCTACACCTTC
CASRQTGNYGYTF
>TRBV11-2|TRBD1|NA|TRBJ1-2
TGTGCCAGCAGCTTAGCAACAGGGGGCGGCTATGGCTACACCTTC
CASSLATGGGYGYTF
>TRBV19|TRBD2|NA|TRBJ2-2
TGTGCCAGTATGGGACTCCTAGCGGGGACCAACACCGGGGAGCTGTTTTTT
CASMGLLAGTNTGELFF
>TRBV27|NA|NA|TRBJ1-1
TGTGCCAGCAGTTTCACCCTGCCGCAACCGAACACTGAAGCTTTCTTT
CASSFTLPQPNTEAFF
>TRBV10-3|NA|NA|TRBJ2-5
TGTGCCATCAGTGACCCCGGGACAAAAGAGACCCAGTACTTC
CAISDPGTKETQYF
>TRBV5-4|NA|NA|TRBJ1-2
TGTGCCAGCAGCTCTAAGGGGGTTAACTATGGCTACACCTTC
CASSSKGVNYGYTF
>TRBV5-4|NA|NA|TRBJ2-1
TGTGCCAGCAGCTCTAACTTCGGGACTCCCGACAATGAGCAGTTCTTC
CASSSNFGTPDNEQFF